One and the same sample provided the 26 T cell receptor beta chains below, sequenced in a study of shared clonotypes between healthy human individuals. Using immunoSEQ multiplex PCR, the repertoire was profiled, and TCRdb retains in-frame clones only, with some absent. Among 2 million to 2.5 million clones listed, about 95% were seen once. The specimen sequenced was naive CD4+ T cells sorted from blood. This sample's subset: CD45RA+ positively selected. The receptors originated from a man aged 18 to 29 in good health.

The genes are TRBV7-6 and TRBJ2-7; D possibly uses TRBD1 or TRBD2 (6 bases each). The CDR3 is 14 residues long. CDR1 is SGHVS, CDR2 FNYEAQ, per germline. V lost 5 bases and J 2 bases, leaving 13 bases between the germline ends. The CDR3: CASSVLGGPYEQYF. The CDR3 DNA follows: TGTGCCAGCAGCGTCCTCGGGGGCCCCTACGAGCAGTACTTC.

This clone was counted a single time. V and J are TRBV5-1 and TRBJ1-1; 7 bases are shared with TRBD1. The CDR3 length is 17 residues. The ends lost 5 bases at V and 0 bases at J; junction bases unmatched: 13. Germline CDR1 and CDR2: SGHRS and YFSETQ. CDR3 nucleotide sequence: TGCGCCAGCAGTCCCCCGGGCAGGGGGGGCGTGAACACTGAAGCTTTCTTT. Translation gives CASSPPGRGGVNTEAFF.

V gene TRBV30 combines with J gene TRBJ1-1; 8 bases fit TRBD1. CDR1 and CDR2 from the germline V gene are GTSNPN and SVGIG (reference sequence). V was clipped by 5 bases and J by 12 bases; unmatched bases: 11. CDR3 length equals 12 residues. CDR3 coding DNA: TGTGCCTGGGCTTTCACAGGGGGTGCAACTTTCTTT. This translates into CAWAFTGGATFF. Combining the CDR3 with reference TRBV30 and TRBJ1-1 gives the whole variable domain SQTIHQWPATLVQPVGSPLSLECTVEGTSNPNLYWYRQAAGRGLQLLFYSVGIGQISSEVPQNLSASRPQDRQFILSSKKLLLSDSGFYLCAWAFTGGATFFGQGTRLTVV.

This clone was observed once. This chain joins TRBV13 and TRBJ2-1; 10 bases match TRBD2. Germline CDR1 is PRHDT and CDR2 is FYEKMQ (reference sequence). The CDR3 has 17 residues. V lost 4 bases, J lost 2 bases, and 8 bases stayed unmatched. The CDR3 bases are TGTGCCAGCAGCTCTACTGGACTAGCGGAACCCTACAATGAGCAGTTCTTC. It is translated as CASSSTGLAEPYNEQFF.

The rearrangement joins TRBV30 to TRBJ2-3, with 7 positions matching TRBD1. This CDR3 is built from 13 residues. V shed 0 bases and J 5 bases; nucleotides not matched to a gene: 2. CDR1 is GTSNPN, CDR2 SVGIG, per germline (reference sequence). The CDR3 DNA reads TGTGCCTGGAGTGTACAGGGGCGAGATACGCAGTATTTT. This translates into CAWSVQGRDTQYF.

The chain joins TRBV6-6 to TRBJ2-7, with 15 bases lining up with TRBD2. This CDR3 region has 15 residues. V lost 6 bases to trimming and J lost 2 bases; unmatched junction nucleotides: 2. Germline V lookup: CDR1 MNHNY, CDR2 SVGAGI (reference sequence). The CDR3 DNA follows: TGTGCCAGCAGACGGACTAGCGGGGGGGCCTACGAGCAGTACTTC. Its protein is CASRRTSGGAYEQYF.

This clone has a single count. The genes are TRBV4-3 and TRBJ1-1; tentative D call: TRBD1 (5 bases). Trimming shortened V by 7 bases and J by 4 bases, and 13 bases separated the two germline ends. From germline, CDR1 is LGHNA and CDR2 YSLEER. There are 13 residues in the CDR3. The chain's CDR3 is CASNKGEGTEAFF. Written as DNA, the CDR3 is TGCGCCAGCAATAAAGGGGAGGGCACTGAAGCTTTCTTT.

The V gene is TRBV7-9, the J gene TRBJ2-2; no clear D. Germline loops: CDR1 SEHNR, CDR2 FQNEAQ (reference sequence). The V end was cut by 1 base, the J end by 3 bases, with 6 bases between. The CDR3 runs 14 residues. The CDR3 reads CASSLVADTGELFF. The CDR3 region has the DNA TGTGCCAGCAGCTTAGTGGCGGACACCGGGGAGCTGTTTTTT. The full variable domain, rest sourced from reference TRBV7-9 and TRBJ2-2, is DTGVSQNPRHKITKRGQNVTFRCDPISEHNRLYWYRQTLGQGPEFLTYFQNEAQLEKSRLLSDRFSAERPKGSFSTLEIQRTEQGDSAMYLCASSLVADTGELFFGEGSRLTVL.

Regarding this clone: The identical CDR3 is also encoded by other nucleotide sequences in the sample. V gene TRBV5-4 combines with J gene TRBJ1-3; D gene ambiguous. The germline V gene encodes CDR1 SGHNT and CDR2 YYREEE (reference sequence). The CDR3 runs 14 residues. V was cut by 0 bases and J by 2 bases, with 6 bases left in between. CDR3 loop: CASSLGGTGNTIYF. In nucleotides, the CDR3 is TGTGCCAGCAGCTTGGGAGGTACTGGAAACACCATATATTTT.

V and J are TRBV6-6 and TRBJ2-7; 11 bases map to TRBD2. Germline V CDR1 and CDR2: MNHNY, SVGAGI (reference sequence). The CDR3 runs 15 residues. J gave up 7 bases and V 5 bases, and 10 bases lay outside the gene matches. The DNA of the CDR3 is TGTGCCAGCAGTCTACTAGCGGGGGTCTCGAGTGAGCAGTACTTC. Protein: CASSLLAGVSSEQYF.

The chain uses TRBV5-6 and TRBJ2-1; the match to TRBD2 covers 8 bases. The junction had 11 bases not matched to a gene; V was cut back by 5 bases and J by 4 bases. This CDR3 has 16 residues. Germline values: CDR1 SGHDT, CDR2 YYEEEE. The chain's CDR3 is CASRMGPGGPYNEQFF. For the CDR3, the DNA is TGTGCCAGCAGGATGGGCCCGGGGGGGCCGTACAATGAGCAGTTCTTC.

The chain links TRBV6-1 to TRBJ2-1; a possible D gene is TRBD2 (6 bases). The V end was cut by 6 bases, the J end by 1 base, with 25 bases between. The V gene's germline CDR1 is MNHNS and CDR2 SASEGT. CDR3 size: 19 residues. CDR3 sequence (DNA): TGTGCCAGCAGCGAAAGGGCGAGAACGGGAGTAATGTCCTACAATGAGCAGTTCTTC. It encodes CASSERARTGVMSYNEQFF.

The rearrangement links TRBV9 to TRBJ2-7; D call uncertain. Germline V gene data show CDR1 as SGDLS and CDR2 as YYNGEE. Trimming left V 0 bases short and J 2 bases short, with 12 bases between. The CDR3 contains 15 residues. The CDR3 sequence is CASSVEDRGTYEQYF. In nucleotides, the CDR3 is TGTGCCAGCAGCGTAGAGGATAGAGGAACCTACGAGCAGTACTTC.

The chain carries TRBV5-1 and TRBJ2-1, with TRBD2 matching over 8 bases. Germline trimming cut 3 bases from V and 2 bases from J; bases unmatched to any gene: 1. In germline, CDR1 is SGHRS, CDR2 YFSETQ. The CDR3 runs 14 residues. The CDR3 reads CASSSGGTYNEQFF. CDR3 coding DNA: TGCGCCAGCAGCTCGGGGGGGACCTACAATGAGCAGTTCTTC.

V usage is TRBV6-4 and J usage is TRBJ1-6; TRBD1 might be the D (5 bases). Germline CDR1 is MRHNA and CDR2 is SNTAGT. The V gene lost 3 bases and the J gene lost 7 bases, with 7 bases spanning the gap. This CDR3 has 13 amino acids. The CDR3 reads CASSETGNSPLHF. Here the CDR3 DNA reads TGTGCCAGCAGTGAAACAGGAAATTCACCCCTCCACTTT.

The genes are TRBV29-1 and TRBJ1-1; D is undetermined. Trimming took off 4 bases at V and 4 bases at J, with 10 bases between the two ends. Germline-derived CDR1 and CDR2 are SQVTM and ANQGSEA. The CDR3 has 12 amino acids. This CDR3 reads CSVVMKATEAFF. Here the CDR3 DNA reads TGCAGCGTTGTTATGAAGGCCACTGAAGCTTTCTTT.

The chain combines TRBV6-5 with TRBJ2-7; TRBD1 matches 9 bases. J gave up 5 bases and V 5 bases, and 7 bases lay outside the gene matches. The CDR3 has 14 amino acids. The germline gives CDR1 MNHEY, CDR2 SVGAGI. The CDR3 DNA is TGTGCCAGCAGTCGGGACAGGGACCGTGACGAGCAGTACTTC. This encodes CASSRDRDRDEQYF.

The gene calls are TRBV7-6 and TRBJ2-3; possible D gene TRBD2, 6 bases. Germline-derived CDR1 and CDR2 are SGHVS and FNYEAQ. CDR3 length: 16 residues. The V gene lost 5 bases and the J gene lost 3 bases, with 18 bases spanning the gap. In nucleotides, the CDR3 is TGTGCCAGCAGCCCTGGGAGTCGGAGGGTTACAGATACGCAGTATTTT. Encoded protein: CASSPGSRRVTDTQYF.

The V and J genes are TRBV25-1 and TRBJ1-4; TRBD1 matches at 8 bases. The ends lost 1 base at V and 4 bases at J; junction bases unmatched: 8. The germline V gene encodes CDR1 MGHDK and CDR2 SYGVNS. This CDR3 contains 17 residues. The CDR3 DNA reads TGTGCCAGCAGTGAATGGGGCGGCGGACAGGGTAATGAAAAACTGTTTTTT. It encodes CASSEWGGGQGNEKLFF.

Of note for this clone: With a much larger clone just one base away, this may be a read error. This chain uses TRBV25-1 with TRBJ1-3; no definite D call. Germline assignment: CDR1 MGHDK and CDR2 SYGVNS. Trimming removed 6 bases from V and 0 bases from J, with 12 bases in between. This CDR3 is 15 amino acids long. CDR3: CASSQESSSGNTIYF. CDR3 DNA sequence: TGTGCCAGCAGCCAAGAGTCCAGCTCTGGAAACACCATATATTTT.

The chain has TRBV21-1 and TRBJ2-1; the table's D gene call, TRBD2, was not cross checked with the DNA. TRBV21-1 is classified as a pseudogene. The CDR3 is 17 amino acids. CDR3 DNA sequence: TGTGCCAGCAGCAAAGCGGCTATTCGGAGGGGCCTCAATGAGCAGTTCTTC. This sequence encodes CASSKAAIRRGLNEQFF.

The chain employs TRBV28 and TRBJ2-7; D may be TRBD1 or TRBD2 (6 bases each). The CDR3 totals 14 residues. Germline values: CDR1 MDHEN, CDR2 SYDVKM. Trimming took 2 bases from V and 2 from J, leaving 10 bases between them. CDR3 DNA sequence: TGTGCCAGCAGTTTAAGGGGGGCTACCTACGAGCAGTACTTC. Translating gives CASSLRGATYEQYF.

The chain carries TRBV5-8 and TRBJ1-3; D is ambiguous. The germline V gene encodes CDR1 SGHTS and CDR2 YDEGEE. Trimming took off 4 bases at V and 0 bases at J, with 14 bases between the two ends. This CDR3 has 16 amino acids. The CDR3 DNA reads TGTGCCAGCAGCGGATACAGCGGGTTCTCTGGAAACACCATATATTTT. Its translation is CASSGYSGFSGNTIYF.

The gene calls are TRBV5-4 and TRBJ2-7; D is perhaps TRBD2 (5 bases). The length of the CDR3 is 14 residues. The V and J ends lost 4 bases and 3 bases respectively, with 14 bases between them. Germline V CDR1 and CDR2: SGHNT, YYREEE (reference sequence). The CDR3 nucleotides are TGTGCCAGCAGCCCGGGAACTGAGGTCTACGAGCAGTACTTC. This sequence encodes CASSPGTEVYEQYF.

V usage is TRBV7-9 and J usage is TRBJ1-3; 9 bases agree with TRBD1. Germline V lookup: CDR1 SEHNR, CDR2 FQNEAQ (reference sequence). The CDR3 totals 17 residues. V lost 5 bases and J lost 0; bases outside the gene matches: 8. In nucleotides, the CDR3 is TGTGCCAGCAGCACCGGGACAGGGAGTAACTCTGGAAACACCATATATTTT. This sequence encodes CASSTGTGSNSGNTIYF.

This chain links TRBV10-3 with TRBJ2-2, with D possibly TRBD2 on 6 matching bases. Looked up from germline, CDR1 is ENHRY and CDR2 is SYGVKD. This CDR3 spans 17 amino acids. Trimming took off 10 bases at V and 5 bases at J, with 26 bases between the two ends. For the CDR3, the DNA is TGTGCCACGAACCCTGTGGGCAGCGGGCCCAGTACCGGGGAGCTGTTTTTT. Encoded protein: CATNPVGSGPSTGELFF.